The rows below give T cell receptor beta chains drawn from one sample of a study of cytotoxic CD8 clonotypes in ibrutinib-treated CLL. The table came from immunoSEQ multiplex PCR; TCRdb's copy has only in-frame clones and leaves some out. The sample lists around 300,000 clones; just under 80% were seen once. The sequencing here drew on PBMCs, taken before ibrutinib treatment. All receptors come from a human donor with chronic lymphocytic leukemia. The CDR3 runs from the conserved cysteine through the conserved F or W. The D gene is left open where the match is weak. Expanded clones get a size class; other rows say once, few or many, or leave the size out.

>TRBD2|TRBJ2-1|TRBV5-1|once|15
TGCGCCAGCAGCTTGGGACTAGCGAAGCACAATGAGCAGTTCTTC
CASSLGLAKHNEQFF
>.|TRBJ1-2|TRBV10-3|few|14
TGTGCCATCAGATTTCAAAAGGACAGCTATGGCTACACCTTC
CAIRFQKDSYGYTF
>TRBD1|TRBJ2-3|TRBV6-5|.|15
TGTGCCAGCAGTTTGACAGGGACCAGCACAGATACGCAGTATTTT
CASSLTGTSTDTQYF
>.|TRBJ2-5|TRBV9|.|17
TGTGCCAGCAGCTGGCGAGCCAGCAGCTATATGTCAGAGACCCAGTACTTC
CASSWRASSYMSETQYF
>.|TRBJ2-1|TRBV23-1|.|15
TGCGCCAGCAGCGACGGGACTGGGAGTGACAATGAGCAGTTCTTC
CASSDGTGSDNEQFF
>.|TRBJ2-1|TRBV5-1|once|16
TGCGCCAGCAGCTCCAGAAGGGGGTTGAAGTACAATGAGCAGTTCTTC
CASSSRRGLKYNEQFF
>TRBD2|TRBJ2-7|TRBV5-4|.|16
TGTGCCAGCAGCCCCGGTGGACTAGCGGGATACTACGAGCAGTACTTC
CASSPGGLAGYYEQYF
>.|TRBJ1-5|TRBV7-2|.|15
TGTGCCAGCAGCTTAGGAAGGGACACTTATCAGCCCCAGCATTTT
CASSLGRDTYQPQHF
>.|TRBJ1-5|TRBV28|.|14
TGTGCCAGCAGAAGCACAGGGATGTATCAGCCCCAGCATTTT
CASRSTGMYQPQHF
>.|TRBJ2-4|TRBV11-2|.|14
TGTGCCAGCAGCTCCCGGATAGCCAAAAACATTCAGTATTTC
CASSSRIAKNIQYF
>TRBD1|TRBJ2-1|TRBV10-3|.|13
TGTGGAGCAGGGGGCCTATCCTACAATGAGCAGTTCTTC
CGAGGLSYNEQFF
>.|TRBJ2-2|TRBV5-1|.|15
TGCGCCAGCAGCTTGGACAGGGCGAACACCGGGGAGCTGTTTTTT
CASSLDRANTGELFF
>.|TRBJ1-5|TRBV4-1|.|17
TGCGCCAGCAGCCAAGATCAGGGTATAGGGGAGGGCCGGCCCCAGCATTTT
CASSQDQGIGEGRPQHF
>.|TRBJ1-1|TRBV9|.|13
TGTGCCAGCAGCCACAGTAGAAACACTGAAGCTTTCTTT
CASSHSRNTEAFF
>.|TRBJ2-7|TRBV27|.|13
TGTGCCAGCAGTTTAGGACTTCACTACGAGCAGTACTTC
CASSLGLHYEQYF
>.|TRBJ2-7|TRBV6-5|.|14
TGTGCCAGCAGTTATCCGGGCCTCCCGTACGAGCAGTACTTC
CASSYPGLPYEQYF
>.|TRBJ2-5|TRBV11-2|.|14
TGTGCCAGCAGAGCTGTAGGCGGTGGAGAGACCCAGTACTTC
CASRAVGGGETQYF
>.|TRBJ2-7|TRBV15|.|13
TGTGCCACCAGCCGGCGACGGGGGTACGAGCAGTACTTC
CATSRRRGYEQYF
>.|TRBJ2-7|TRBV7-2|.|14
TGTGCCAGCACCTCGGGCGGCGAATCCTACGAGCAGTACTTC
CASTSGGESYEQYF
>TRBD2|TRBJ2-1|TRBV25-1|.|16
TGTGCCAGCAGTGAACTCGGTGGCGGGAGAATAACTGAGCAGTTCTTC
CASSELGGGRITEQFF
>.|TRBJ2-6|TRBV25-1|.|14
TGTGCCAGCAGTTTCAGCTCCGGGGCCAACGTCCTGACTTTC
CASSFSSGANVLTF
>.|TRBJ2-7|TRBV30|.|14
TGTGCCTGGAGCGCACTTAACAGGGCCCACGAGCAGTACTTC
CAWSALNRAHEQYF
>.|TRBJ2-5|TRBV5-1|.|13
TGCGCCAGCACCTTAAGCCCCGAAGAGACCCAGTACTTC
CASTLSPEETQYF
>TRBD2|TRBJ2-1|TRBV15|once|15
TGTGCCACCAGCAGAGAACTAGCGGCCTACAATGAGCAGTTCTTC
CATSRELAAYNEQFF
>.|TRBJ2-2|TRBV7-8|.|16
TGTGCCAGCAGCTTAAGCAGGATAGTAAACACCGGGGAGCTGTTTTTT
CASSLSRIVNTGELFF
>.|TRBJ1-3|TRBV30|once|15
TGTGCCTGGAGTCCTCTCCAGCCGGCTCGAAACACCATATATTTT
CAWSPLQPARNTIYF
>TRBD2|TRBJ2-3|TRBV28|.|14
TGTGCCAGCAGTTTTCGGGGGGTCACAGATACGCAGTATTTT
CASSFRGVTDTQYF
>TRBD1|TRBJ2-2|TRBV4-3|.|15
TGCGCCAGTGCCGTGGGACAGGGATTCACCGGGGAGCTGTTTTTT
CASAVGQGFTGELFF
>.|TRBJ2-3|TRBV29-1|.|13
TGCAGCGTTGCGGTCCTCTTCACAGATACGCAGTATTTT
CSVAVLFTDTQYF
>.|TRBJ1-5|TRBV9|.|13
TGTGCCAGCAGCCCAAGGATAGATCAGCCCCAGCATTTT
CASSPRIDQPQHF
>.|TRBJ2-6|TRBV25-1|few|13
TGTGCCAGCCGCTTTTCTGGGGCCAACGTCCTGACTTTC
CASRFSGANVLTF
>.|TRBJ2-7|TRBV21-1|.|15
TGTGCCAGCAGCAAAAGGGCTAGCGAGACCTACGAGCAGTACTTC
CASSKRASETYEQYF
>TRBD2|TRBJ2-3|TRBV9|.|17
TGTGCCAGCAGCGTTGGGAGGACTAGCGGGTTTTCGGATACGCAGTATTTT
CASSVGRTSGFSDTQYF
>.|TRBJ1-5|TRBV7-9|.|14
TGTGCCAGCAGCTTGGGAGGGGGCAATCAGCCCCAGCATTTT
CASSLGGGNQPQHF
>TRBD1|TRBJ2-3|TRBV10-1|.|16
TGCGCCAGCAGTGTGAGTCCGGAGGACAGGGTAAATACGCAGTATTTT
CASSVSPEDRVNTQYF
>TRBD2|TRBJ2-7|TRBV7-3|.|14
TGTGCCAGCAGCTCAGGCGGGAGCTCATCCGAGCAGTACTTC
CASSSGGSSSEQYF
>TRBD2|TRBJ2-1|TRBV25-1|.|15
TGTGCCAGCAGTGAATCCAGCGGGGGATACAATGAGCAGTTCTTC
CASSESSGGYNEQFF
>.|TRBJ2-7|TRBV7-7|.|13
TGTGCTAGCAGCTTAGTGGCGGGCTACGAGCAGTACTTC
CASSLVAGYEQYF
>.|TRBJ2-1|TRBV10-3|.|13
TGTGCCATCAGTGTGCGGGATCACAATGAGCAGTTCTTC
CAISVRDHNEQFF
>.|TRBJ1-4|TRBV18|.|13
TGTGCCAGCCATCGACAGGAGGATGAAAAACTGTTTTTT
CASHRQEDEKLFF
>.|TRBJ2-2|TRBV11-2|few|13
TGTGCCAGCAGCTTACGGGGCCCCGGGGAGCTGTTTTTT
CASSLRGPGELFF
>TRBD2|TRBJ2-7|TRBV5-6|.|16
TGTGCCAGCAGCTTGGTCGGGACTAGCGGCTCCTACGAGCAGTACTTC
CASSLVGTSGSYEQYF
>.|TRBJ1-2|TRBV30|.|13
TGTGCCTGGAGTGTAGCACCTTTCTATGGCTACACCTTC
CAWSVAPFYGYTF
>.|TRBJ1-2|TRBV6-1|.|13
TGTGCCAGCAGTGAGGCCTACCACTATGGCTACACCTTC
CASSEAYHYGYTF
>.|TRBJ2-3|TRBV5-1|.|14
TGCGCCAGCAGCTCATCTTCTAGCACAGATACGCAGTATTTT
CASSSSSSTDTQYF
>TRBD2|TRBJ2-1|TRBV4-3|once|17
TGCGCCAGCAGCCAAGATGGGAGCGGGGTAACCTACAATGAGCAGTTCTTC
CASSQDGSGVTYNEQFF
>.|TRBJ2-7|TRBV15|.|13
TGTGCCACCAGCAGATCCCCAAGGGGCGAGCAGCACTTC
CATSRSPRGEQHF
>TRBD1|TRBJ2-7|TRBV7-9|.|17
TGTGCCAGCAGCTTATATCCGCCGGGACAGGGGTTTTACGAGCAGTACTTC
CASSLYPPGQGFYEQYF
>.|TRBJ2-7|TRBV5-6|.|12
TGTGCCAGCAGCTTGGGACTCTACGAGCAGTACTTC
CASSLGLYEQYF